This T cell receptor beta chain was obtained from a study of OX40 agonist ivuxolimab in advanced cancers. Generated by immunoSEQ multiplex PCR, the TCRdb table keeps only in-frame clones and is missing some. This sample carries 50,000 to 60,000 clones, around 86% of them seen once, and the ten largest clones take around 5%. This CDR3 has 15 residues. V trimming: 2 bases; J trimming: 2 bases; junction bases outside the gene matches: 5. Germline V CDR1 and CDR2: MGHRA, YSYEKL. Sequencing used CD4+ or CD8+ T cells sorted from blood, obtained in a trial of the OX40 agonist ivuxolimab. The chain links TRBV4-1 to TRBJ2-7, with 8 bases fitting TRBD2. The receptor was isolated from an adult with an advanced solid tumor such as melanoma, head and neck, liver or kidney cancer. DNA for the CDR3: TGCGCCAGCAGCCAACTCGGGGGGGTTCCCTACGAGCAGTACTTC. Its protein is CASSQLGGVPYEQYF.